Following are 32 T cell receptor beta chains from one sample sequenced in a study of OX40 agonist ivuxolimab in advanced cancers. Clones were sequenced by immunoSEQ multiplex PCR, and TCRdb holds only the in-frame ones, with some missing. The sample yields 98,000 or so clones, 85% to 95% seen once. The specimen comprised CD4+ or CD8+ T cells sorted from blood, sampled in a trial of the OX40 agonist ivuxolimab. These receptors all come from an adult with an advanced solid tumor such as melanoma, head and neck, liver or kidney cancer.

The chain combines TRBV7-8 with TRBJ2-7, with D possibly matching TRBD1 (6 bases). The ends were cut back, 3 bases at V and 3 bases at J, with 12 bases in the middle. The CDR3 runs to 14 residues. CDR1 SGHVS and CDR2 FQNEAQ come from the germline V gene. This chain's CDR3 is CASSLGARNYEQYF. CDR3 bases: TGTGCCAGCAGCTTGGGGGCTAGAAACTACGAGCAGTACTTC. The whole variable domain, filled in from reference TRBV7-8 and TRBJ2-7, reads GAGVSQSPRYKVAKRGQDVALRCDPISGHVSLFWYQQALGQGPEFLTYFQNEAQLDKSGLPSDRFFAERPEGSVSTLKIQRTQQEDSAVYLCASSLGARNYEQYFGPGTRLTVT.

The rearrangement joins TRBV7-3 to TRBJ2-2, with D unresolved. This CDR3 has 13 amino acids. With 5 bases removed from V and 4 bases from J, the gap between germline ends came to 8 bases. CDR1 is SGHTA and CDR2 is FQGTGA in the germline V gene. This chain's CDR3 is CASSGTVTGELFF. Written as DNA, the CDR3 is TGTGCCAGCAGCGGCACAGTCACCGGGGAGCTGTTTTTT.

V usage is TRBV7-3 and J usage is TRBJ2-1; D tentatively reads TRBD1 or TRBD2 (5 bases each). The CDR3 is 16 amino acids. Germline CDR1 is SGHTA and CDR2 is FQGTGA. V was pared by 5 bases and J by 9 bases, with 23 bases between. Here the CDR3 reads CASSAAGGPTGREQFF. The DNA of the CDR3 is TGTGCCAGCAGCGCCGCCGGCGGGCCAACAGGACGTGAGCAGTTCTTC.

V and J are TRBV7-9 and TRBJ1-3; D not resolved. The CDR3 is made up of 13 amino acids. Trimming removed 1 base at V and 3 bases at J, with 4 bases between. CDR1 is SEHNR and CDR2 is FQNEAQ in the germline V gene (reference sequence). CDR3 loop: CASSLEFGNTIYF. CDR3 coding DNA: TGTGCCAGCAGCTTAGAATTTGGAAACACCATATATTTT.

The V call is TRBV6-6, the J call TRBJ1-4; 11 bases match TRBD1. CDR1 and CDR2 from the germline V gene are MNHNY and SVGAGI (reference sequence). This CDR3 is built from 14 residues. The trim removed 6 bases at V and 7 bases at J, leaving 4 bases unmatched. CDR3 DNA sequence: TGTGCCAGCAGAGGACAGGGGGCTCGTGAAAAACTGTTTTTT. This gives the protein CASRGQGAREKLFF.

This sequence joins TRBV10-1 and TRBJ2-5, with D possibly being TRBD2 (6 bases). The CDR3 loop spans 14 amino acids. V was cut by 4 bases and J by 1 base, with 10 bases left in between. Germline assignment: CDR1 WNHNN and CDR2 SYGVQD (reference sequence). In DNA, the CDR3 is TGCGCCAGCAGTGTCGGGGGACCCCAAGAGACCCAGTACTTC. The encoded protein is CASSVGGPQETQYF.

The V call is TRBV9, the J call TRBJ2-2; tentative D call: TRBD2 (5 bases). The CDR3 length is 14 residues. The V gene lost 6 bases and the J gene lost 8 bases, with 17 bases spanning the gap. Per germline, CDR1 SGDLS and CDR2 YYNGEE. The CDR3 DNA reads as TGTGCCAGCACCACGCTGGGAGTGCGGGGGGAGCTGTTTTTT. Its translation: CASTTLGVRGELFF. The full variable domain, its missing parts supplied by reference TRBV9 and TRBJ2-2, is DSGVTQTPKHLITATGQRVTLRCSPRSGDLSVYWYQQSLDQGLQFLIQYYNGEERAKGNILERFSAQQFPDLHSELNLSSLELGDSALYFCASTTLGVRGELFFGEGSRLTVL.

The gene calls are TRBV5-1 and TRBJ2-7; the match to TRBD1 covers 9 bases. CDR3 length: 15 amino acids. V shed 4 bases, J shed 1 base, and the junction held 6 bases outside the gene matches. Germline V CDR1 and CDR2: SGHRS, YFSETQ. CDR3 region: CASSAPGTGSYEQYF. As DNA, the CDR3 is TGCGCCAGCAGCGCCCCCGGGACAGGGTCCTACGAGCAGTACTTC.

The rearrangement joins TRBV30 to TRBJ2-5; no firm D call. The ends were cut back, 3 bases at V and 7 bases at J, with 9 bases in the middle. The germline V gene has CDR1 GTSNPN and CDR2 SVGIG (reference sequence). This CDR3 has 11 residues. In nucleotides, the CDR3 is TGTGCCTGGAGGGCGATGGGGACCCAGTACTTC. It yields the protein CAWRAMGTQYF.

V and J are TRBV5-1 and TRBJ1-1; D is unresolved. V lost 0 bases and J lost 5, with 8 bases in between. The CDR3 runs to 13 residues. The germline V gene has CDR1 SGHRS and CDR2 YFSETQ. CDR3 protein: CASSLVYSTEAFF. The DNA for the CDR3 is TGCGCCAGCAGCTTGGTATATAGTACTGAAGCTTTCTTT.

This chain joins TRBV7-8 and TRBJ1-2; 7 bases are a match to TRBD1. Germline V CDR1 and CDR2: SGHVS, FQNEAQ. The CDR3 contains 16 residues. The trim removed 5 bases at V and 1 base at J, leaving 10 bases unmatched. For the CDR3, the DNA is TGTGCCAGCAGCCCAAGGTGGCAGGGGGTTAACTATGGCTACACCTTC. This gives the protein CASSPRWQGVNYGYTF. The full variable domain, completed using reference TRBV7-8 and TRBJ1-2, is GAGVSQSPRYKVAKRGQDVALRCDPISGHVSLFWYQQALGQGPEFLTYFQNEAQLDKSGLPSDRFFAERPEGSVSTLKIQRTQQEDSAVYLCASSPRWQGVNYGYTFGSGTRLTVV.

This clone has only one observation. This chain links TRBV5-1 with TRBJ2-7; TRBD1 matches 8 bases. The CDR3 is 15 residues long. Trimming at V came to 4 bases and at J to 0 bases, leaving 6 bases not matched to a gene. The germline V gene has CDR1 SGHRS and CDR2 YFSETQ. Here the CDR3 DNA reads TGCGCCAGCAGCCTGCAGGGGGCCGTCTCCTACGAGCAGTACTTC. It specifies CASSLQGAVSYEQYF.

This chain connects TRBV11-1 to TRBJ1-2; the D is unclear. CDR1 is SGHAT, CDR2 FQDESV, per germline (reference sequence). V lost 3 bases, J lost 2 bases, and 13 bases lay in between. The CDR3 totals 15 residues. Written as DNA, the CDR3 is TGTGCCAGCAGCTTTTCGATAGGAACAAACTATGGCTACACCTTC. Protein: CASSFSIGTNYGYTF.

The rearrangement uses TRBV21-1 and TRBJ1-1; no check of the table's D call, TRBD1, against the DNA was made. TRBV21-1 counts as a pseudogene. The CDR3 has 18 amino acids. CDR3 protein: CASSKASAAGGELTEAFF. The DNA for the CDR3 is TGTGCCAGCAGCAAAGCTAGTGCGGCAGGGGGCGAGCTCACTGAAGCTTTCTTT.

CDR3 protein: CASSYRRGAGETQYF. CDR3 DNA: TGTGCCAGCAGTTACAGGCGGGGGGCCGGGGAGACCCAGTACTTC. The chain is built from TRBV6-6 and TRBJ2-5; the match to TRBD2 covers 8 bases. CDR1 is MNHNY and CDR2 is SVGAGI in the germline V gene (reference sequence). This CDR3 region has 15 residues. The ends lost 2 bases at V and 5 bases at J; junction bases unmatched: 7.

This clone was seen just once. The CDR3 is CASMRSGTNEKLFF. The CDR3 region has the DNA TGTGCCAGCATGAGGAGCGGAACTAATGAAAAACTGTTTTTT. The chain joins TRBV6-5 to TRBJ1-4; D remains ambiguous. CDR1 and CDR2 (germline): MNHEY, SVGAGI. The V gene lost 7 bases and the J gene lost 1 base, with 10 bases spanning the gap. The CDR3 loop spans 14 amino acids.

V gene TRBV4-1 combines with J gene TRBJ1-4; D remains ambiguous. The CDR3 extends over 13 amino acids. Germline V gene lookup returns CDR1 MGHRA and CDR2 YSYEKL. Trimming pared 0 bases from V and 7 bases from J, leaving 6 bases between. The CDR3 reads CASSQESIEKLFF. CDR3 DNA: TGCGCCAGCAGCCAAGAATCAATTGAAAAACTGTTTTTT.

This clone was observed once. The J gene is TRBJ2-1, the V gene TRBV5-1; 7 nucleotides match TRBD2. This CDR3 comprises 18 residues. J lost 9 bases, V lost 3 bases, and 21 bases had no gene match. Germline CDR1 reads SGHRS; CDR2 reads YFSETQ. The CDR3 DNA follows: TGCGCCAGCAGCTCCCATCCCGGGACTACCGGGGGGAGGACTGAGCAGTTCTTC. Its protein is CASSSHPGTTGGRTEQFF.

This chain joins TRBV9 and TRBJ1-1; 8 nucleotides agree with TRBD1. Germline values: CDR1 SGDLS, CDR2 YYNGEE. CDR3 length equals 17 residues. V was pared by 5 bases and J by 1 base, with 13 bases of the junction left unmatched. The CDR3 region is CASSRGQGQGSNTEAFF. The CDR3 DNA follows: TGTGCCAGCAGTCGCGGACAGGGTCAGGGATCGAACACTGAAGCTTTCTTT.

The chain links TRBV28 to TRBJ2-5; D remains unclear. This CDR3 contains 13 residues. V lost 6 bases and J lost 2, with 10 bases in between. Germline CDR1 MDHEN, CDR2 SYDVKM. The CDR3 spells CASRSRFQETQYF. The CDR3, as DNA: TGTGCCAGCAGATCAAGATTTCAAGAGACCCAGTACTTC.

The chain uses TRBV19 and TRBJ2-1, with 8 positions matching TRBD2. Trimming took 6 bases from V and 0 from J; bases not matched to a gene: 22. This CDR3 is 21 amino acids long. Germline assignment: CDR1 LNHDA and CDR2 SQIVND (reference sequence). The CDR3 DNA follows: TGTGCCAGTAGCCCCCCCTGGGAGCGGGGGTCGACCGCTAGCTCCTACAATGAGCAGTTCTTC. Its translation is CASSPPWERGSTASSYNEQFF.

The chain has TRBV29-1 and TRBJ2-7; D is possibly TRBD1 (6 bases). This CDR3 spans 14 amino acids. CDR1 and CDR2 from the germline V gene are SQVTM and ANQGSEA. V dropped 4 bases and J dropped 3 bases, with 16 bases sitting between them. CDR3 coding DNA: TGCAGCGTTGCCCCGGGTACAGGGAGCTACGAGCAGTACTTC. Its translation: CSVAPGTGSYEQYF.

The V and J genes are TRBV5-1 and TRBJ2-1; weak D call: TRBD2 (6 bases). The V end lost 2 bases, the J end lost 9 bases, and 15 bases lay between the germline ends. There are 14 residues in the CDR3. Per the germline V gene, CDR1 is SGHRS and CDR2 is YFSETQ. The CDR3 region is CASSFGGNDGEQFF. The CDR3 DNA follows: TGCGCCAGCAGCTTTGGGGGGAATGACGGTGAGCAGTTCTTC.

V usage is TRBV6-5 and J usage is TRBJ1-6, with a possible D match to TRBD1 (5 bases). This CDR3 spans 15 amino acids. V lost 6 bases and J lost 5, with 14 bases in between. Germline lookup yields CDR1 MNHEY and CDR2 SVGAGI. The CDR3 is CASSIIVGDNSPLHF. CDR3 DNA: TGTGCCAGCAGCATCATAGTGGGGGATAATTCACCCCTCCACTTT.

This clone came up once. The V gene is TRBV9, the J gene TRBJ1-2; D is possibly TRBD1 (5 bases). Trimming cost V 1 base and J 4 bases, with 14 bases left between them. This CDR3 has 15 residues. CDR1 and CDR2 (germline): SGDLS, YYNGEE. The CDR3 sequence: CASSVSAGGGYGYTF. DNA of the CDR3: TGTGCCAGCAGCGTATCGGCGGGGGGAGGCTATGGCTACACCTTC. The entire variable domain, with the rest obtained from reference TRBV9 and TRBJ1-2, is as follows: DSGVTQTPKHLITATGQRVTLRCSPRSGDLSVYWYQQSLDQGLQFLIQYYNGEERAKGNILERFSAQQFPDLHSELNLSSLELGDSALYFCASSVSAGGGYGYTFGSGTRLTVV.

This chain joins TRBV19 and TRBJ2-3; D is possibly TRBD1 (6 bases). The V gene's germline CDR1 is LNHDA and CDR2 SQIVND (reference sequence). This CDR3 is built from 15 residues. Trimming took 6 bases from V and 6 from J, leaving 19 bases between them. Here the CDR3 reads CASRSGTKGLDTQYF. In DNA form, the CDR3 reads TGTGCCAGTAGATCCGGGACAAAAGGCTTGGATACGCAGTATTTT.

The chain carries TRBV6-1 and TRBJ1-2; no definite D call. CDR1 and CDR2 (germline): MNHNS, SASEGT. With 8 bases removed from V and 8 bases from J, the gap between germline ends came to 12 bases. The CDR3 runs 11 residues. For the CDR3, the DNA is TGTGCCAGCGCCACGAATGGGGGCTACACCTTC. Translating it yields CASATNGGYTF.

The chain is built from TRBV5-8 and TRBJ2-3; tentatively, D is TRBD1 or TRBD2 (6 bases each). The V and J ends lost 7 bases and 0 bases respectively, with 15 bases between them. The CDR3 is 15 residues long. Germline CDR1 and CDR2: SGHTS and YDEGEE. CDR3 coding DNA: TGTGCCAGCCCGGACTGGGGGGCTAGCACAGATACGCAGTATTTT. It codes for CASPDWGASTDTQYF.

The rearrangement links TRBV5-1 to TRBJ2-7; tentatively, D is TRBD2 (7 bases). The V end lost 3 bases, the J end lost 2 bases, and 15 bases lay between the germline ends. CDR3 size: 15 residues. From germline, CDR1 is SGHRS and CDR2 YFSETQ. The CDR3 coding sequence is TGCGCCAGCAGCTACCTAGGGGGGGCCACCTACGAGCAGTACTTC. It translates to CASSYLGGATYEQYF. Looking up the rest from reference TRBV5-1 and TRBJ2-7 gives the full variable domain: KAGVTQTPRYLIKTRGQQVTLSCSPISGHRSVSWYQQTPGQGLQFLFEYFSETQRNKGNFPGRFSGRQFSNSRSEMNVSTLELGDSALYLCASSYLGGATYEQYFGPGTRLTVT.

This chain connects TRBV5-1 to TRBJ1-1; D unclear. Germline V CDR1 and CDR2: SGHRS, YFSETQ. The CDR3 totals 13 residues. Trimming removed 3 bases at V and 3 bases at J, with 9 bases between. The CDR3: CASSYNPDTEAFF. The CDR3 bases are TGCGCCAGCAGCTACAATCCGGACACTGAAGCTTTCTTT.

V usage is TRBV7-6 and J usage is TRBJ1-4, with 7 positions matching TRBD1. Trimming cost V 0 bases and J 4 bases; bases outside gene matches: 5. The CDR3 runs to 16 residues. Germline V gene sequence: CDR1 SGHVS, CDR2 FNYEAQ. In DNA, the CDR3 is TGTGCCAGCAGCTTAGCGGCGGGACAGCTTAATGAAAAACTGTTTTTT. Its protein product is CASSLAAGQLNEKLFF.

V gene TRBV25-1 combines with J gene TRBJ2-5, with 7 bases matching TRBD1. V gave up 2 bases and J gave up 5 bases; unmatched junction bases: 8. The CDR3 totals 15 residues. CDR1 is MGHDK and CDR2 is SYGVNS in the germline V gene. CDR3 loop: CASSERQGVGETQYF. CDR3 DNA: TGTGCCAGCAGTGAAAGACAGGGAGTAGGGGAGACCCAGTACTTC.